The entry below describes one TCR beta chain. Its antigen is currently unknown. These data originate in a study of beta chain features in type 1 diabetes. Background on the study: All samples together contributed 90 million to 130 million sorted cells for examination. Findings of the study overall: The question left open here concerned HLA type influencing TCRB rearrangement. In patients and controls equally, PCR might favor templates that are shorter.

Isolation of CD4+ naive, central memory, regulatory and stem cell-like memory cells was achieved by sorting via CD45RO/CCR7/CD25/CD127/CD95/CD27. There are 17 residues in the CDR3. V was pared by 0 bases and J by 6 bases, with 13 bases of the junction left unmatched. Germline V gene lookup returns CDR1 MGHDK and CDR2 SYGVNS. All of the isolated RNA was reverse transcribed, so expressed TCRB transcripts were sequenced. Sequencing was performed with immunoSEQ multiplex PCR; in TCRdb, only in-frame clones are kept and a portion is missing. The sample has around 300,000 clones; 11% are singletons. The origin of this receptor is a woman younger than 45 in good health. The sample consisted of naive CD4+ T cells from blood. The V gene is TRBV25-1, the J gene TRBJ1-2; 7 bases are a match to TRBD1. The CDR3 reads CASSEYPYDGQAHGYTF. DNA of the CDR3: TGTGCCAGCAGTGAATATCCTTATGATGGACAGGCCCATGGCTACACCTTC.